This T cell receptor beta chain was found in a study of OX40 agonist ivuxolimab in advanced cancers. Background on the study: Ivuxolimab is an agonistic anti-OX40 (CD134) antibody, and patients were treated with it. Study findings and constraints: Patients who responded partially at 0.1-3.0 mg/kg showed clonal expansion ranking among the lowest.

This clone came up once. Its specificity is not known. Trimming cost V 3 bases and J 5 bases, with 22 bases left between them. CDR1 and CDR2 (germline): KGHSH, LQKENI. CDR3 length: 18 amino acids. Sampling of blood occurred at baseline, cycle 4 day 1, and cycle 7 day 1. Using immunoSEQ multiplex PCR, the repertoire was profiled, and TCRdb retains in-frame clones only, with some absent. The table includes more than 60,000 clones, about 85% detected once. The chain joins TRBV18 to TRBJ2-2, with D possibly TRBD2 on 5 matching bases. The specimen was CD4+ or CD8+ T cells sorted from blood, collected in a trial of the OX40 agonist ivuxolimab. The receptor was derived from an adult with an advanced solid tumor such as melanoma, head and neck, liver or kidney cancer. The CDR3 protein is CASSPPGNQDIRTGELFF. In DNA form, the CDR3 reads TGTGCCAGCTCACCCCCGGGGAACCAGGATATCAGGACCGGGGAGCTGTTTTTT. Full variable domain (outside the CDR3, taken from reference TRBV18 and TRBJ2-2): NAGVMQNPRHLVRRRGQEARLRCSPMKGHSHVYWYRQLPEEGLKFMVYLQKENIIDESGMPKERFSAEFPKEGPSILRIQQVVRGDSAAYFCASSPPGNQDIRTGELFFGEGSRLTVL.